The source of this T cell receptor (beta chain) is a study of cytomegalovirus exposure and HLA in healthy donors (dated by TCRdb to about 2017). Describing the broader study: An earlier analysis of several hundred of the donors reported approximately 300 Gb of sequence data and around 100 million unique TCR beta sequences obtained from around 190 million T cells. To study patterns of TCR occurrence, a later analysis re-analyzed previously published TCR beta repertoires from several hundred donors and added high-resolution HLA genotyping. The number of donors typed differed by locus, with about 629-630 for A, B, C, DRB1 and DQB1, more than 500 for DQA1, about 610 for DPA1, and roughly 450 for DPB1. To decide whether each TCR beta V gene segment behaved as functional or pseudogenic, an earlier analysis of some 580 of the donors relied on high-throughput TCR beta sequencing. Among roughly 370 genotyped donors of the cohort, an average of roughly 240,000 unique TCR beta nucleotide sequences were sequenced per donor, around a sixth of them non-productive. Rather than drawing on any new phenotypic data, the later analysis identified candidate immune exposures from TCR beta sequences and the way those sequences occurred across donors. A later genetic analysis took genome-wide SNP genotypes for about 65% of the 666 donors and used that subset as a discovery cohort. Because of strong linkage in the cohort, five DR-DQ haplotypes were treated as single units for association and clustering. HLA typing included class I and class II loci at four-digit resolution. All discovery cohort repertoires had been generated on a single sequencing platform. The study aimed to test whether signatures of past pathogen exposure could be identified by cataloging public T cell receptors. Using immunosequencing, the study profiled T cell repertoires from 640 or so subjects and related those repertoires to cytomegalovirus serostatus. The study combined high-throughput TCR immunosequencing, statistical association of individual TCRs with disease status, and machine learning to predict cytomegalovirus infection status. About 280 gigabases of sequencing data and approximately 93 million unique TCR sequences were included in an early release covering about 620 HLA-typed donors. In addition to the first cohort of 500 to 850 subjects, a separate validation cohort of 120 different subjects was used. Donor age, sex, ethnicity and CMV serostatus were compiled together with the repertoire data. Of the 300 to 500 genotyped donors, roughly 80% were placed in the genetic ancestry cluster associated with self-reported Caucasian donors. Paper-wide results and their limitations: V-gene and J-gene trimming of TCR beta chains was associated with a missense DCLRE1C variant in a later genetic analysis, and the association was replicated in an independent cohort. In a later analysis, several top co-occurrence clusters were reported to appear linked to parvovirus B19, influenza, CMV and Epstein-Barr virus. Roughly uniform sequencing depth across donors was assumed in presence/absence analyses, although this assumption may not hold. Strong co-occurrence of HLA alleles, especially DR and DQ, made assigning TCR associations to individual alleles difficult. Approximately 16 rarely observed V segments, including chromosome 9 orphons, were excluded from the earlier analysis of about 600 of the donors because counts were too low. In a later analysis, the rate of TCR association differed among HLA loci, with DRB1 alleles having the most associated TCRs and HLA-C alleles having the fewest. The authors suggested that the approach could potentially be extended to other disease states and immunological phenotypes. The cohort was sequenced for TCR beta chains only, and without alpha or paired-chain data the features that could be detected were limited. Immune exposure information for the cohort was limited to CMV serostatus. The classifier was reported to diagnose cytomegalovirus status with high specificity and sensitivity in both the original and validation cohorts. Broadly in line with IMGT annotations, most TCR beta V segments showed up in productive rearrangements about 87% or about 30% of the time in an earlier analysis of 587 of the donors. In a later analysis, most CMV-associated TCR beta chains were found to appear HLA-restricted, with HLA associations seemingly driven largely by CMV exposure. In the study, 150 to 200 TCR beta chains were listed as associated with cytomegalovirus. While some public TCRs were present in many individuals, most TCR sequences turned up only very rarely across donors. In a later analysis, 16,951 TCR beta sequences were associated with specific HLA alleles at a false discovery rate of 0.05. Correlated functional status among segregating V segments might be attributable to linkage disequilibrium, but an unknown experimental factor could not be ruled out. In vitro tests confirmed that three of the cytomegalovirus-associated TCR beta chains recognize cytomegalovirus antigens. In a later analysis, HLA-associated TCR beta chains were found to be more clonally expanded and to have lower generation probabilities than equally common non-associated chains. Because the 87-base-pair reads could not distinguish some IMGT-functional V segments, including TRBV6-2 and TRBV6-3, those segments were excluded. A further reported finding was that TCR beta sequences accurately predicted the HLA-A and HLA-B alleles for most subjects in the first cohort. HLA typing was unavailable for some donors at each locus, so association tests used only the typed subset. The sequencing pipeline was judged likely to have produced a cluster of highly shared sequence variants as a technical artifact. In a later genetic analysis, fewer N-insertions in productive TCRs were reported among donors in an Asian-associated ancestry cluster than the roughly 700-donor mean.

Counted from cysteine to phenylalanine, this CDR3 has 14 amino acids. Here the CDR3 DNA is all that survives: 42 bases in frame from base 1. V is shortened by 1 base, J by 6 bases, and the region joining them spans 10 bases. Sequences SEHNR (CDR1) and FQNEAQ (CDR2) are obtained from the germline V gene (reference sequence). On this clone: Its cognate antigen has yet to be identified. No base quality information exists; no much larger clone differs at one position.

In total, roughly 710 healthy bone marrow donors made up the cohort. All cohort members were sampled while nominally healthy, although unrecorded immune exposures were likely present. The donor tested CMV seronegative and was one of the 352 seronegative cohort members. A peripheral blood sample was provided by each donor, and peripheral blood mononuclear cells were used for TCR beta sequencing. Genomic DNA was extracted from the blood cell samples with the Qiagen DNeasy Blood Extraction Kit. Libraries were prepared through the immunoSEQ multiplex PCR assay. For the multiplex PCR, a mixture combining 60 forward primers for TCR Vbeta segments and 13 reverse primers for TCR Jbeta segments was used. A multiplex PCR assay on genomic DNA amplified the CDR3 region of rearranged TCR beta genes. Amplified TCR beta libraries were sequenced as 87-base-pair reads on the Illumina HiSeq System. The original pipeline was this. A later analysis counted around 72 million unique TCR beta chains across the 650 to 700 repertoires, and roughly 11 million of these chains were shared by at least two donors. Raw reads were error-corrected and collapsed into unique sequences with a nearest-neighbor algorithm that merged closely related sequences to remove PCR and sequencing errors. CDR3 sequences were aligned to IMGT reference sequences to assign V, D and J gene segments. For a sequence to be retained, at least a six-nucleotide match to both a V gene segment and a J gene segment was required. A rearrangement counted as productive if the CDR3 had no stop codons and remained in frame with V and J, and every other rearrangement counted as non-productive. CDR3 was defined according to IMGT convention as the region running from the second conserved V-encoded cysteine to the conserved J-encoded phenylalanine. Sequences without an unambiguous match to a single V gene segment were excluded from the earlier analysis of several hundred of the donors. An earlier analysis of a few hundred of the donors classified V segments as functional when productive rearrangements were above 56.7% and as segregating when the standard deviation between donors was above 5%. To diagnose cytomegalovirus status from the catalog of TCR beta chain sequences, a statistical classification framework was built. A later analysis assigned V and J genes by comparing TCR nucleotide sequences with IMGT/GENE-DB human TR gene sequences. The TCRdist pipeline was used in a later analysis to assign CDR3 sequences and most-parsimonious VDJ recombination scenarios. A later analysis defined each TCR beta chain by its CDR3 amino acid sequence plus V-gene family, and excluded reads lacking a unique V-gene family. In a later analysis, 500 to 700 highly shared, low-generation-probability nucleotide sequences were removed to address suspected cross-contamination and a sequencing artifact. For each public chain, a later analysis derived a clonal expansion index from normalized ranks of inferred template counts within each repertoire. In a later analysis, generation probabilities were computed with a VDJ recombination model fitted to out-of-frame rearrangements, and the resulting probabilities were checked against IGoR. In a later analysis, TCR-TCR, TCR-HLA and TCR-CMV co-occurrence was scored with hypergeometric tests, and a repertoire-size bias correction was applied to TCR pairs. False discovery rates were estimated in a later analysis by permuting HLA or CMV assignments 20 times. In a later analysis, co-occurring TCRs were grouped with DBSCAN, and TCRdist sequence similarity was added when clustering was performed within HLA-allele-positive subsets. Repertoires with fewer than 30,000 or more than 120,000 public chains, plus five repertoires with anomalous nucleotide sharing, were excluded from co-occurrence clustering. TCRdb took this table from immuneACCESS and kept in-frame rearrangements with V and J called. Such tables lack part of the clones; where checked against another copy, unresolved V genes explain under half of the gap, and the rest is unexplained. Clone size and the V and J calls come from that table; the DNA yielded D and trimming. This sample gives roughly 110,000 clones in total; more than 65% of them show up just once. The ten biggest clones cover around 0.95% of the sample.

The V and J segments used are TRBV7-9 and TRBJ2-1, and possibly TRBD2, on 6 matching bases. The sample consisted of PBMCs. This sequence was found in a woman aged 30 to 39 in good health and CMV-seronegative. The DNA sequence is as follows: TGTGCCAGCAGCTTAGGGGGGGTTCGCAATGAGCAGTTCTTC. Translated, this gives CASSLGGVRNEQFF.